This entry features one TCR beta chain sequence. This specimen belongs to a study of T cells after yellow fever vaccination. TCRdb analysed the 5' RACE reads with MiXCR anew, one entry per CDR3 protein. Here the sample spans approximately 150,000 distinct CDR3 sequences, approximately 9.7% being singletons. The CDR3 totals 14 residues. The J segment lost 5 bases and the V segment lost 3 bases, leaving 2 bases of the junction unmatched. Germline V lookup: CDR1 MNHEY, CDR2 SMNVEV (reference sequence). This sequence originates from a young man who received the YFV17D yellow fever vaccine. The gene calls are TRBV27 and TRBJ1-1; 11 bases agree with TRBD1. This sample comprised CD8+ T cells sorted from PBMCs, obtained 45 days after the yellow fever booster vaccination. In nucleotides, the CDR3 is TGTGCCAGCAGTTTCGGGACAGGGGGGACTGAAGCTTTCTTT. Its translation is CASSFGTGGTEAFF.